Listed below are T cell receptor beta chains from one sample, sequenced in a study of T cell repertoires in cytomegalovirus infection. These receptors' antigens are unknown. A single record per CDR3 protein comes from TCRdb applying MiXCR to the reads. The repertoire holds approximately 1,000,000 distinct CDR3 sequences, with around 31% as singletons. Material: cultured CD8+ T cells from PBMCs, obtained from culture after CMV antigen stimulation. These TCRs come from a human donor in good health (CMV status not recorded). Some clones in this sample may be carry-over from other donors' samples. The CDR3 runs from the conserved cysteine through the conserved F or W. A D gene is named only where the DNA matches it firmly. The size of a clone is reported for some rows only, either as once, few or many, or as a class for expanded clones.

length | J | size | D | V | DNA | CDR3
16 | TRBJ1-1 | NA | TRBD1 | TRBV6-5 | TGTGCCAGCAGGATCCGGGACAGGGGCTGGAACACTGAAGCTTTCTTT | CASRIRDRGWNTEAFF
16 | TRBJ2-1 | NA | NA | TRBV19 | TGTGCCAGTAGTATACGGAGGAATACGGCTCACAATGAGCAGTTCTTC | CASSIRRNTAHNEQFF
12 | TRBJ1-1 | many | NA | TRBV7-9 | TGTGCCAGCAGCTCGACAGGCACTGAAGCTTTCTTT | CASSSTGTEAFF
16 | TRBJ2-1 | few | NA | TRBV27 | TGTGCCAGCAGTTGGTCAGGGGCGAGCTCCTACAATGAGCAGTTCTTC | CASSWSGASSYNEQFF
15 | TRBJ1-5 | few | NA | TRBV4-1 | TGCGCCAGCAGCCAGGTGGAGGCCGACAATCAGCCCCAGCATTTT | CASSQVEADNQPQHF
14 | TRBJ2-3 | few | NA | TRBV28 | TGTGCCAGCAGTCGCGGGACAGACACAGATACGCAGTATTTT | CASSRGTDTDTQYF
16 | TRBJ2-1 | few | NA | TRBV6-5 | TGTGCCAGCAGTTTTACTCTGGGCCACCTGGGACGCGAGCAGTTCTTC | CASSFTLGHLGREQFF
14 | TRBJ2-5 | few | TRBD2 | TRBV6-9 | TGTGCCAGCACCCCAGGTAGCGGGGTCAAGACCCAGTACTTC | CASTPGSGVKTQYF
15 | TRBJ2-1 | NA | TRBD2 | TRBV6-6 | TGTGCCAGCAAAGAGTCTAGCGGGAACTACAATGAGCAGTTCTTC | CASKESSGNYNEQFF
17 | TRBJ2-5 | many | TRBD2 | TRBV7-6 | TGTGCCAGCAGCCTAAGACTAGCGGGGGGCATCCAAGAGACCCAGTACTTC | CASSLRLAGGIQETQYF
14 | TRBJ2-2 | NA | NA | TRBV20-1 | TGCAGTGCTATTAGACTGACGAACACCGGGGAGCTGTTTTTT | CSAIRLTNTGELFF
15 | TRBJ2-3 | few | NA | TRBV6-2/TRBV6-3 | TGTGCCAGCAGTTACTCTCCAGGGAGTACAGATACGCAGTATTTT | CASSYSPGSTDTQYF
11 | TRBJ2-7 | few | NA | TRBV6-6 | TGTGCCAGCAGTTCGGTAGAAGAGCAGTACTTC | CASSSVEEQYF
16 | TRBJ2-7 | many | NA | TRBV7-8 | TGTGCCAGCAGCTTAGTCCCCGAAGGTCCCTCCTACGAGCAGTACTTC | CASSLVPEGPSYEQYF
15 | TRBJ1-5 | NA | NA | TRBV24-1 | TGTGCCACCAGTACACAGGGATATAGCAATCAGCCCCAGCATTTT | CATSTQGYSNQPQHF
14 | TRBJ1-1 | NA | NA | TRBV6-6 | TGTGCCAGCAGTTACGTCCGCATGAACACTGAAGCTTTCTTT | CASSYVRMNTEAFF
17 | TRBJ1-2 | NA | NA | TRBV9 | TGTGCCAGCAGCGTAGGGGAAACAGGGAGAATTAACTATGGCTACACCTTC | CASSVGETGRINYGYTF
16 | TRBJ1-4 | NA | NA | TRBV12-5 | TGTGCTAGTGGTTTGGGGACAGCAGTAACTAATGAAAAACTGTTTTTT | CASGLGTAVTNEKLFF
16 | TRBJ2-3 | few | NA | TRBV5-4 | TGTGCCAGCAGCTTGGTTGGGGGGATTTTCACAGATACGCAGTATTTT | CASSLVGGIFTDTQYF
16 | TRBJ1-4 | few | TRBD1 | TRBV7-6 | TGTGCCAGCAGCTTAGGAGCTGACAGGGGAGGCGAAAAACTGTTTTTT | CASSLGADRGGEKLFF
14 | TRBJ2-7 | once | TRBD1 | TRBV6-5 | TGTGCCAGCTACCCGAACAGGGGGCGCGGCGAGCAGTACTTC | CASYPNRGRGEQYF
16 | TRBJ1-1 | many | TRBD1 | TRBV10-2 | TGCGCCAGCAGTGAGATAGGGGGCAGCTTGAACACTGAAGCTTTCTTT | CASSEIGGSLNTEAFF
16 | TRBJ2-1 | many | NA | TRBV7-6 | TGTGCCAGCAGCTTAGAGGGACCTTGGACCTACAATGAGCAGTTCTTC | CASSLEGPWTYNEQFF
11 | TRBJ2-2 | few | NA | TRBV27 | TGTGCCAGCAGTTTAGAAGGGGAGCTGTTTTTT | CASSLEGELFF
14 | TRBJ2-2 | many | NA | TRBV7-6 | TGTGCCAGCAGCTTAGCACCATCGCGCGGGGAGCTGTTTTTT | CASSLAPSRGELFF
14 | TRBJ2-1 | NA | TRBD2 | TRBV6-6 | TGTGCCAGCAATCCGGGGGGAACCTACAATGAGCAGTTCTTC | CASNPGGTYNEQFF
19 | TRBJ1-2 | NA | NA | TRBV29-1 | TGCAGCGTGGTAACCCGGGACAACGATCGGGCTTCTAGGGTGCTTGGCTACACCTTC | CSVVTRDNDRASRVLGYTF
14 | TRBJ2-3 | few | NA | TRBV5-4 | NA | CASSFGAGPDTQYF